This T cell receptor beta chain was profiled in a study of OX40 agonist ivuxolimab in advanced cancers. Study-wide points: Normalized T-cell clonal expansion was also low in some nonresponders.

Samples were taken at baseline and on day 1 of cycles 4 and 7. Germline V gene sequence: CDR1 KGHSH, CDR2 LQKENI. The CDR3 extends over 14 amino acids. J was trimmed by 3 bases and V by 4 bases; bases with no gene match: 3. Produced via immunoSEQ multiplex PCR; TCRdb's table is partial and in-frame only. The repertoire consists of some 130,000 clones, with around 87% occurring once and the leading ten covering about 0.55%. With respect to this clone: Antigen: not known.

This receptor was obtained from an adult with an advanced solid tumor such as melanoma, head and neck, liver or kidney cancer. The sample here was CD4+ or CD8+ T cells sorted from blood, taken in a trial of the OX40 agonist ivuxolimab. The genes are TRBV18 and TRBJ2-7; 10 bases line up with TRBD2. This CDR3 is CASSLTSGYYEQYF. CDR3 bases: TGTGCCAGCTCACTGACTAGCGGGTACTACGAGCAGTACTTC.